This TCR beta chain stems from a study of blood T cell repertoires in COVID-19. For the study at large: Donors in the United States, Italy and Spain gave samples during acute or convalescent COVID-19. Sample material is recorded as cDNA or gDNA derived from T cells, B-cell-depleted T cells, or PBMCs.

The CDR3 is made up of 15 amino acids. Germline CDR1 is MNHNY and CDR2 is SVGAGI (reference sequence). The trim removed 6 bases at V and 4 bases at J, leaving 9 bases unmatched. Per the original methods: Amplified reference gene primers provided the basis for estimating nucleated cell counts. TCRdb keeps only in-frame clones here, not all; method: immunoSEQ multiplex PCR. The V and J calls and clone size come from that table; D and trimming were worked out from the DNA. Of 200,000 to 300,000 clones detected, around 84% appear once; the ten largest clones hold around 4%. The sequenced sample consisted of peripheral blood. The receptor comes from a man between 60 and 70 years old with acute or convalescent COVID-19. The chain couples TRBV6-6 to TRBJ2-7, with TRBD1 matching 10 bases. Here the CDR3 reads CASRQGTGDSYEQYF. Written as DNA, the CDR3 is TGTGCCAGCAGACAAGGGACAGGGGATTCGTACGAGCAGTACTTC.